The 15 T cell receptor beta chains presented below share a single source sample, sequenced in a study of blood T cell repertoires in COVID-19. Profiling relied on immunoSEQ multiplex PCR, and the TCRdb table lists in-frame clones only, not all of them. This sample has around 59,000 clones; over 80% occur once, and the top ten carry approximately 1.3%. Source material: peripheral blood. These receptors were collected from a man aged 60 to 75 with acute or convalescent COVID-19.

V gene TRBV30 combines with J gene TRBJ1-3; 8 nucleotides agree with TRBD1. The V and J ends lost 5 bases and 3 bases, in that order; junction bases with no gene match: 6. Germline assignment: CDR1 GTSNPN and CDR2 SVGIG (reference sequence). The length of the CDR3 is 14 residues. CDR3 region: CAWDKGTGGNTIYF. The CDR3 nucleotides are TGTGCCTGGGATAAAGGGACAGGTGGAAACACCATATATTTT.

This chain joins TRBV19 and TRBJ2-7; D gene uncertain. CDR3 length equals 14 residues. Germline CDR1 and CDR2: LNHDA and SQIVND (reference sequence). V shed 3 bases and J shed 0 bases, with 9 bases lying between them. Here the CDR3 reads CASSMRSFSYEQYF. The CDR3 nucleotides are TGTGCCAGTAGTATGAGGTCCTTCTCCTACGAGCAGTACTTC.

This sequence joins TRBV6-1 and TRBJ1-3, with D perhaps matching TRBD1 (6 bases). V shed 5 bases and J shed 5 bases, with 13 bases lying between them. The CDR3 is 14 amino acids. Germline V gene data show CDR1 as MNHNS and CDR2 as SASEGT. CDR3 sequence (DNA): TGTGCCAGCAGTTTAGAGGGGGAGAGAAACACCATATATTTT. Translating it yields CASSLEGERNTIYF.

The rearrangement links TRBV7-9 to TRBJ1-2; D unresolved. V dropped 0 bases and J dropped 6 bases, with 5 bases sitting between them. Germline loops: CDR1 SEHNR, CDR2 FQNEAQ (reference sequence). The length of the CDR3 is 12 residues. CDR3 in DNA: TGTGCCAGCAGCTTAGCAGAGGATGGCTACACCTTC. Protein product: CASSLAEDGYTF.

This clone appeared a few times. The chain is built from TRBV7-8 and TRBJ2-7; TRBD2 matches 13 bases. Germline V gene lookup returns CDR1 SGHVS and CDR2 FQNEAQ. The ends lost 5 bases at V and 4 bases at J; junction bases unmatched: 11. The CDR3 runs to 17 residues. CDR3 DNA: TGTGCCAGCAGCCCCTCCTTTTGGACTAGCGGGAGTTACGAGCAGTACTTC. Its protein product is CASSPSFWTSGSYEQYF.

The V gene is TRBV6-5, the J gene TRBJ1-1, with 9 positions matching TRBD1. Losses at the gene ends were 4 bases for V and 11 bases for J; bases not matched to a gene: 14. From germline, CDR1 is MNHEY and CDR2 SVGAGI. The CDR3 is made up of 15 amino acids. The CDR3 DNA follows: TGTGCCAGCAGTTCGTCACAACAGGGGGCGACGCGCGCTTTCTTT. Translated: CASSSSQQGATRAFF.

The V call is TRBV6-5, the J call TRBJ1-2; 7 bases are a match to TRBD1. The J segment lost 4 bases and the V segment lost 5 bases, leaving 10 bases of the junction unmatched. The CDR3 covers 15 residues. CDR1 MNHEY and CDR2 SVGAGI come from the germline V gene. This chain's CDR3 is CASSPPVGQPYGYTF. In DNA form, the CDR3 reads TGTGCCAGCAGTCCACCCGTGGGACAGCCCTATGGCTACACCTTC.

The V gene is TRBV28, the J gene TRBJ1-1; tentatively, D is TRBD1 (5 bases). The CDR3 runs 15 residues. V lost 3 bases and J 0 bases, leaving 11 bases between the germline ends. The germline V gene has CDR1 MDHEN and CDR2 SYDVKM. The CDR3 bases are TGTGCCAGCAGTTTGGCGGGACGGATGAACACTGAAGCTTTCTTT. Protein sequence: CASSLAGRMNTEAFF.

J is TRBJ2-3 and V is TRBV11-2; possibly TRBD2 for D (5 bases). Per the germline V gene, CDR1 is SGHAT and CDR2 is FQNNGV. The germline V and J ends were trimmed by 5 bases and 1 base, with 13 bases remaining between them. This CDR3 has 15 amino acids. The CDR3 loop reads CASSQWRARTDTQYF. The DNA for the CDR3 is TGTGCCAGCAGCCAGTGGCGGGCTCGCACAGATACGCAGTATTTT.

This clone was recorded once. The chain combines TRBV11-2 with TRBJ2-3; D is unresolved. Trimming stripped 11 bases from V and 0 bases from J, with 12 bases between. Germline CDR1 is SGHAT and CDR2 is FQNNGV. The CDR3 has 13 residues. The DNA for the CDR3 is TGTGCCGACTCCAAGTACAGCACAGATACGCAGTATTTT. Translating gives CADSKYSTDTQYF.

The gene calls are TRBV7-2 and TRBJ1-1, with D possibly matching TRBD1 (6 bases). CDR3 length: 16 residues. V was clipped by 5 bases and J by 6 bases, with 22 bases between them. Germline assignment: CDR1 SGHTA and CDR2 FQGNSA. CDR3: CASSPNGRGGASEAFF. The DNA for the CDR3 is TGTGCCAGCAGCCCTAATGGACGAGGGGGAGCTTCTGAAGCTTTCTTT.

This chain links TRBV7-8 with TRBJ2-7; 14 positions match TRBD2. The CDR3 has 18 amino acids. Germline values: CDR1 SGHVS, CDR2 FQNEAQ. Losses at the gene ends were 5 bases for V and 1 base for J; bases not matched to a gene: 10. CDR3 bases: TGTGCCAGCAGCCTTGGGACTAGCGGGAGTTATCTATCCTACGAGCAGTACTTC. As protein: CASSLGTSGSYLSYEQYF.

With regard to this clone: The same CDR3 is also encoded by other DNA sequences in this sample. CDR3 protein: CASTLSGANVLTF. In DNA form, the CDR3 reads TGTGCCAGCACCCTCTCTGGGGCCAACGTCCTGACTTTC. The genes are TRBV12-3 or TRBV12-4 and TRBJ2-6; unclear D gene. The CDR3 is 13 residues long. Trimming shortened V by 7 bases and J by 0 bases, and 4 bases separated the two germline ends.

V gene TRBV28 combines with J gene TRBJ2-3; D possibly corresponds to TRBD1 (6 bases). The CDR3 is made up of 14 amino acids. The germline gives CDR1 MDHEN, CDR2 SYDVKM. Trimming removed 8 bases at V and 2 bases at J, with 14 bases between. Here the CDR3 reads CASLRQAITDTQYF. For the CDR3, the DNA is TGTGCCAGCCTACGACAGGCCATCACAGATACGCAGTATTTT. The complete variable domain, with remaining parts taken from reference TRBV28 and TRBJ2-3, reads DVKVTQSSRYLVKRTGEKVFLECVQDMDHENMFWYRQDPGLGLRLIYFSYDVKMKEKGDIPEGYSVSREKKERFSLILESASTNQTSMYLCASLRQAITDTQYFGPGTRLTVL.

Here the CDR3 DNA reads TGTGCTAGTGGTTTGTCCGGGACAGGGGACGGCTACACCTTC. It yields the protein CASGLSGTGDGYTF. The chain carries TRBV12-5 and TRBJ1-2; 10 nucleotides agree with TRBD1. The CDR3 has 14 residues. CDR1 is LGHNT and CDR2 is FRNRAP in the germline V gene. V lost 2 bases, J lost 8 bases, and 5 bases stayed unmatched.